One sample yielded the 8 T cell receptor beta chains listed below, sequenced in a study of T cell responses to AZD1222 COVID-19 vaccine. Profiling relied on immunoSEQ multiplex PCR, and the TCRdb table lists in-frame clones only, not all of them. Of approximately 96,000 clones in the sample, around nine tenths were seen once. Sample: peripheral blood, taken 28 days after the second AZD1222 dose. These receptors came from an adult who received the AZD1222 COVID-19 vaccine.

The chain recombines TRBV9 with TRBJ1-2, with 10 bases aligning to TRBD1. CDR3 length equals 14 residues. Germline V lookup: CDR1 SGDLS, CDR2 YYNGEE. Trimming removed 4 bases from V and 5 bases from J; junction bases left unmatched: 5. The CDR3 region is CASSSTGGGYGYTF. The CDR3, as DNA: TGTGCCAGCAGCTCGACAGGGGGCGGGTATGGCTACACCTTC.

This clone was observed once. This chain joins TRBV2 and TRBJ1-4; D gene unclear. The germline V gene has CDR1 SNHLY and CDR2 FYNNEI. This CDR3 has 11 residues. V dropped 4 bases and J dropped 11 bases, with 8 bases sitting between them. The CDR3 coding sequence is TGTGCCAGCAGTGCAATTCGGAAACTGTTTTTT. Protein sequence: CASSAIRKLFF. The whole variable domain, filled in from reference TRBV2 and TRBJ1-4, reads EPEVTQTPSHQVTQMGQEVILRCVPISNHLYFYWYRQILGQKVEFLVSFYNNEISEKSEIFDDQFSVERPDGSNFTLKIRSTKLEDSAMYFCASSAIRKLFFGSGTQLSVL.

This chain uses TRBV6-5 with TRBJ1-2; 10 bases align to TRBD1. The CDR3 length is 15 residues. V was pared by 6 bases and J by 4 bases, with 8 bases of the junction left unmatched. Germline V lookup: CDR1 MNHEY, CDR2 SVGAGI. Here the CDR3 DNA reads TGTGCCAGCAGGGCCCGGGACAGGGGCCCCTATGGCTACACCTTC. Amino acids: CASRARDRGPYGYTF.

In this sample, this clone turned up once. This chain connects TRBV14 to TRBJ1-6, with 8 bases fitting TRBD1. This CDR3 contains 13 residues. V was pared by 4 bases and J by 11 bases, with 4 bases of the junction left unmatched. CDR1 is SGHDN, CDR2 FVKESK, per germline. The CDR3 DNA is TGTGCCAGCAGCCGACTGACAGGGGCACCCCTCCACTTT. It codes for CASSRLTGAPLHF.

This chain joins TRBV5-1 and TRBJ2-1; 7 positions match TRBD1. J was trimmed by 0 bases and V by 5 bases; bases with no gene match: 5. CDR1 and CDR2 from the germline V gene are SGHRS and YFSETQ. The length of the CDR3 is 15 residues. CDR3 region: CASSFGQDSYNEQFF. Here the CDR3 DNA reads TGCGCCAGCAGTTTTGGACAGGACTCCTACAATGAGCAGTTCTTC.

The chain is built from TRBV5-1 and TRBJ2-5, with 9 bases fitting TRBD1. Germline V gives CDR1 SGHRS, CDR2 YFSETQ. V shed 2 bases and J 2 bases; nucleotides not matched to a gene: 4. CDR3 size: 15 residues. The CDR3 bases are TGCGCCAGCAGCTTACAGGGGACAGGGCAAGAGACCCAGTACTTC. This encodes CASSLQGTGQETQYF.

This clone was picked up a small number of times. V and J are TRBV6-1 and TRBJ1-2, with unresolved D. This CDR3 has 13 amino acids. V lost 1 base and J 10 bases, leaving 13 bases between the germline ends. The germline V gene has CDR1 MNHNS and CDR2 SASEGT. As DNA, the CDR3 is TGTGCCAGCAGTGAAGAGCCCCTCGGGATCTACACCTTC. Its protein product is CASSEEPLGIYTF.

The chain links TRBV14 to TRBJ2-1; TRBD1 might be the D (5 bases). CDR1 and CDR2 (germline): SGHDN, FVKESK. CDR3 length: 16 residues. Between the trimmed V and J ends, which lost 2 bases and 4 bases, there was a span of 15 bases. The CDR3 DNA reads TGTGCCAGCAGCCAATACGCAGGGCCCGGGTACAATGAGCAGTTCTTC. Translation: CASSQYAGPGYNEQFF.